These T cell receptor beta chains were read from a single sample in a study of Tregs in tolerant kidney transplant recipients. Produced via immunoSEQ multiplex PCR; TCRdb's table is partial and in-frame only. The sample records roughly 80,000 clones, 98% being singletons. The source material was CD4+ T cells from blood, sampled before the transplant. The origin of the receptors is a human donor who received a combined kidney and bone marrow transplant. Both conserved end residues are part of each CDR3. D genes are given only for firm matches. Expanded clones are given a class, and other clones once, few, many or no size at all.

clone size	V gene	J gene	D gene	CDR3 DNA	CDR3 protein
-	TRBV9	TRBJ2-7	-	TGTGCCAGCAGCGCTACGAGCACAGCCTACGAGCAGTACTTC	CASSATSTAYEQYF
-	TRBV9	TRBJ2-5	TRBD2	TGTGCCAGCAACTCCGTTCTAGCGGGAGGGCGAAATCAAGAGACCCAGTACTTC	CASNSVLAGGRNQETQYF
-	TRBV5-4	TRBJ2-1	TRBD2	TGTGCCAGCAGCTTCTCCTCGTCGAGGCGGGAGCATGAGCAGTTCTTC	CASSFSSSRREHEQFF
-	TRBV5-1	TRBJ2-5	TRBD2	TGCGCCAGCGGGTCGGGGGGGGCACAAGAGACCCAGTACTTC	CASGSGGAQETQYF
-	TRBV16	TRBJ1-6	-	TGTGCCAGCAGCCATAACCTCGTGGGACACGCCCACAAAGGACTCCACTTT	CASSHNLVGHAHKGLHF
-	TRBV5-1	TRBJ2-1	TRBD2	TGCGCCAGCAGCTTGACTAGCGGCGTCAACAATGAGCAGTTCTTC	CASSLTSGVNNEQFF
-	TRBV7-8	TRBJ2-7	-	TGTGCCAGCAGCTTAGGTTCATCGGACGAGCAGTACTTC	CASSLGSSDEQYF
-	TRBV11-3	TRBJ2-3	TRBD2	TGTGCCAGCAGCGGACTAGCGTGGTTTTCAGATACGCAGTATTTT	CASSGLAWFSDTQYF
-	TRBV18	TRBJ1-1	-	TGTGCCAGCTTACCTGATCAGGGCCACACTGAAGCTTTCTTT	CASLPDQGHTEAFF
-	TRBV9	TRBJ2-7	-	TGTGCCAGCAGCGTAGCCCCGGACATCGACTACGAGCAGTACTTC	CASSVAPDIDYEQYF
-	TRBV5-1	TRBJ2-3	-	TGCGCCAGCGGCCCGGTGGGGGCCTCTAGCACAGATACGCAGTATTTT	CASGPVGASSTDTQYF
once	TRBV21-1	TRBJ2-2	-	TGTGCCAGCAGATCTGACAGGGCGAACACCGGGGAGCTGTTTTTT	CASRSDRANTGELFF
-	TRBV29-1	TRBJ1-2	-	TGCAGCGTTGATACGGCAGGGGTTCTTGACTATGGCTACACCTTC	CSVDTAGVLDYGYTF
once	TRBV7-6	TRBJ2-3	-	TGTGCCAGCAGCTTATTACCCGGGACTGCCCCAGATACGCAGTATTTT	CASSLLPGTAPDTQYF
-	TRBV6-1	TRBJ2-3	TRBD1	TGTGCCAGCAGCAACCGGGACAGGGTGGGGGGTACGCAGTATTTT	CASSNRDRVGGTQYF
-	TRBV28	TRBJ2-7	TRBD1	TGTGCCAGCAGGTCCCAGGGACAGATCTACGAGCAGTACTTC	CASRSQGQIYEQYF
-	TRBV18	TRBJ2-7	TRBD2	TGTGCCAGCTCATTTACTAGCGGGAGAGGCGAGCAGTACTTC	CASSFTSGRGEQYF
once	TRBV7-2	TRBJ2-7	-	TGTGCCAGCAGCGAAACCCAGGGGTGGAACTACGAGCAGTACTTC	CASSETQGWNYEQYF
-	TRBV18	TRBJ2-1	-	TGTGCCAGCTCACCCGGTTTTCAAACTTCCTACAATGAGCAGTTCTTC	CASSPGFQTSYNEQFF
-	TRBV7-3	TRBJ2-3	TRBD2	TGTGCCAGCAGCTTACACGCGCCATCTAGCGGGGGGACAGATACGCAGTATTTT	CASSLHAPSSGGTDTQYF
-	TRBV18	TRBJ1-2	-	TGTGCCAGCTCACCAGAGGGTAACTATGGCTACACCTTC	CASSPEGNYGYTF
once	TRBV27	TRBJ1-1	-	TGTGCCAGCAGACTTTGGAGCTCAAAGGGGACTGAAGCTTTCTTT	CASRLWSSKGTEAFF
-	TRBV5-4	TRBJ2-3	-	TGTGCCAGCAGCTTAGCGGGTACAGATACGCAGTATTTT	CASSLAGTDTQYF
-	TRBV7-2	TRBJ2-7	-	TGTGCCAGCAGCCCGCATAGCTCCTACGAGCAGTACTTC	CASSPHSSYEQYF
-	TRBV5-1	TRBJ1-1	TRBD1	TGCGCCAGCAGCTTGGTTAAGGGCAGGGGGCATTTGAACACTGAAGCTTTCTTT	CASSLVKGRGHLNTEAFF
-	TRBV7-9	TRBJ2-1	TRBD2	TGTGCCAGCAGCTCCCGGGGACTAGCCCACAATGAGCAGTTCTTC	CASSSRGLAHNEQFF
-	TRBV5-1	TRBJ2-5	-	TGCGCCAGCAGCGTAGAACCACAGACCCAGTACTTC	CASSVEPQTQYF
once	TRBV6-1	TRBJ2-4	TRBD1	TGTGCCAGCAGTTCCCCGGACAGGGGTACGCACATTCAGTACTTC	CASSSPDRGTHIQYF
-	TRBV27	TRBJ2-7	-	TGTGCCAGCAGTTTAGATGGGACGGGAGCCTACGAGCAGTACTTC	CASSLDGTGAYEQYF
-	TRBV7-9	TRBJ2-7	-	TGTGCCAGCAGCCGCCGCGGCTACGAGCAGTACTTC	CASSRRGYEQYF
-	TRBV7-9	TRBJ2-7	TRBD1	TGTGCCAGCAGCTCCGGGACAGGGGGCTACGAGCAGTACTTC	CASSSGTGGYEQYF
-	TRBV7-2	TRBJ1-2	TRBD1	TGTGCCAGCAGCCTTAGACAGGGGGACTATGGCTACACCTTC	CASSLRQGDYGYTF
-	TRBV10-3	TRBJ2-3	TRBD2	TGTGCCATCAGGAACCTAGCGGGACTCACAGATACGCAGTATTTT	CAIRNLAGLTDTQYF
once	TRBV7-8	TRBJ1-5	-	TGTGCCAGCAGCTCAATCGGGACACTGTTCACGCCCCAGCATTTT	CASSSIGTLFTPQHF
-	TRBV7-2	TRBJ1-5	-	TGTGCCAGCAGCTTGGCGGGGGGGCAGCCCCAGCATTTT	CASSLAGGQPQHF
-	TRBV7-8	TRBJ1-4	-	TGTGCCAGCAGCTCACCCGACCCCGGAGGAGATGAAAAACTGTTTTTT	CASSSPDPGGDEKLFF
-	TRBV5-1	TRBJ2-7	TRBD2	TGCGCCAGCTCCGGTAAAAGCGGGGGGGCCTACGAGCAGTACTTC	CASSGKSGGAYEQYF
-	TRBV4-2	TRBJ2-3	TRBD2	TGTGCCAGCAGCCTCCAACGACTAGCGGAAAGCACAGATACGCAGTATTTT	CASSLQRLAESTDTQYF
-	TRBV11-3	TRBJ2-3	TRBD2	TGTGCCAGCAGCTTGGAAATGGCTAGCGGGGGACGATCAGATACGCAGTATTTT	CASSLEMASGGRSDTQYF
-	TRBV7-3	TRBJ2-3	TRBD2	TGTGCCAGCAGCTCAAGACCGGGGGGTACGCAGTATTTT	CASSSRPGGTQYF
-	TRBV7-6	TRBJ2-7	-	TGTGCCAGCAGCTTACGAAAGGAGGCCTACGAGCAGTACTTC	CASSLRKEAYEQYF